These T cell receptor beta chains were read from a single sample in a study of blood T cells in healthy people across ages. TCRdb itself ran the 5' RACE reads through MiXCR, one entry per CDR3 protein. The table shows 1 million or so distinct CDR3 sequences, with less than 50% occurring only once. Input material: blood. These receptors all come from a woman aged 60-75 years in good health. Both conserved end residues are part of each CDR3. Fields, in order: D gene, V gene, clone size, J gene, CDR3 protein, CDR3 DNA. The D gene is left open where the match is weak. Not every row has a clone size; where given, it reads once, few, many or a size class.

D: NA
V: TRBV28
size: once
J: TRBJ1-6
CDR3: CASSPMGRENSPLHF
DNA: TGTGCCAGCAGCCCCATGGGTAGGGAGAATTCACCCCTCCACTTT

D: TRBD1
V: TRBV28
size: NA
J: TRBJ2-7
CDR3: CASSALPGGYEQYF
DNA: TGTGCCAGCAGTGCCCTACCAGGGGGCTACGAGCAGTACTTC

D: NA
V: TRBV6-1
size: NA
J: TRBJ2-6
CDR3: CASSEWSGANVLTF
DNA: TGTGCCAGCAGTGAATGGTCTGGGGCCAACGTCCTGACTTTC

D: NA
V: TRBV7-8
size: NA
J: TRBJ2-4
CDR3: CASSLFRRAGKDEQYF
DNA: TGTGCCAGCAGCTTATTCCGACGAGCGGGTAAGGATGAGCAGTACTTC

D: NA
V: TRBV27
size: NA
J: TRBJ2-7
CDR3: CASNRTSREQYF
DNA: TGTGCCAGCAACCGGACCAGCCGCGAGCAGTACTTC

D: NA
V: TRBV29-1
size: NA
J: TRBJ2-1
CDR3: CSVEDRGSTFF
DNA: TGCAGCGTTGAAGATCGTGGGAGCACGTTCTTC

D: NA
V: TRBV7-6
size: NA
J: TRBJ2-1
CDR3: CASSLDGSGMLDPFF
DNA: TGTGCCAGCAGCTTAGACGGGTCTGGGATGCTCGATCCGTTCTTC

D: TRBD2
V: TRBV27
size: few
J: TRBJ2-3
CDR3: CASSKGGWTSGTDTQYF
DNA: TGTGCCAGCAGTAAAGGGGGGTGGACTAGCGGCACAGATACGCAGTATTTT

D: NA
V: TRBV28
size: many
J: TRBJ2-6
CDR3: CASRGWGISGANVLTF
DNA: TGTGCCAGCAGGGGTTGGGGAATCTCTGGGGCCAACGTCCTGACTTTC

D: NA
V: TRBV4-2
size: NA
J: TRBJ2-7
CDR3: CASSQVGGRAYEQYF
DNA: TGTGCCAGCAGCCAAGTAGGCGGCAGGGCCTACGAGCAGTACTTC

D: NA
V: TRBV18
size: NA
J: TRBJ2-3
CDR3: CASSLTKTATDSQYF
DNA: TGTGCCAGCTCCCTGACTAAGACAGCTACAGATTCGCAGTATTTT

D: NA
V: TRBV28
size: NA
J: TRBJ2-7
CDR3: CASSFGLRNYEQYF
DNA: TGTGCCAGCAGTTTTGGGCTTAGAAACTACGAGCAGTACTTC

D: NA
V: TRBV7-2
size: NA
J: TRBJ1-5
CDR3: CASSLAADSNQPQHF
DNA: TGTGCCAGCAGCTTAGCGGCAGATAGCAATCAGCCCCAGCATTTT

D: TRBD1
V: TRBV10-2
size: few
J: TRBJ2-1
CDR3: CASSGNRGNEQFF
DNA: TGCGCCAGCAGTGGAAACAGGGGCAATGAGCAGTTCTTC

D: TRBD1
V: TRBV5-1
size: few
J: TRBJ2-7
CDR3: CASSAGQGYYEQYF
DNA: TGCGCCAGCAGCGCGGGACAGGGATACTACGAGCAGTACTTC

D: NA
V: TRBV9
size: NA
J: TRBJ2-5
CDR3: CASSAPGGGETQYF
DNA: TGTGCCAGCAGCGCCCCAGGGGGAGGAGAGACCCAGTACTTC

D: NA
V: TRBV5-6
size: few
J: TRBJ1-2
CDR3: CASSRQDIYGYTF
DNA: TGTGCCAGCAGCCGACAGGACATCTATGGCTACACCTTC